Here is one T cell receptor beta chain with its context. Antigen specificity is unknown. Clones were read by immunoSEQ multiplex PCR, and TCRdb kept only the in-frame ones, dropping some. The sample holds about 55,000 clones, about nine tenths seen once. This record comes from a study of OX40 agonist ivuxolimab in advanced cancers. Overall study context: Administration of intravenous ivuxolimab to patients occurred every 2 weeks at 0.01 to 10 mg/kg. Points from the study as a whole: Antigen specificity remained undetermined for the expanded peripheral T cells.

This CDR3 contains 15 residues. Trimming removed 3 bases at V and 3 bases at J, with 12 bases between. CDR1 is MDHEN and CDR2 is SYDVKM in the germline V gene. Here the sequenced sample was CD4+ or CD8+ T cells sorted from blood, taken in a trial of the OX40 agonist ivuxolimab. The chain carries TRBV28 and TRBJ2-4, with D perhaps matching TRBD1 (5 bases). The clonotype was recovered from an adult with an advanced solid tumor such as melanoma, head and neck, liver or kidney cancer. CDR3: CASSFRQLGKNIQYF. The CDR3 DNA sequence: TGTGCCAGCAGTTTTAGACAGTTGGGCAAAAACATTCAGTACTTC.